This T cell receptor (beta chain) was sequenced during a study of T cell responses to AZD1222 COVID-19 vaccine. Points from the study as a whole: The number of AZD1222 recipients seropositive at baseline was only five to seven. Targets within unmutated variant regions were reportedly found for nearly half of spike-specific TCRs. Vaccine-associated CD4 TCRs ranged over spike, dominating at 160-218 and 743-854.

J lost 8 bases, V lost 2 bases, and 8 bases had no gene match. Germline assignment: CDR1 SGHTA and CDR2 FQGNSA. The CDR3 runs to 15 residues. Only in-frame clones appear in the TCRdb table, and some are missing; sequencing was by immunoSEQ multiplex PCR. The sample yields about 140,000 clones, more than 85% seen once. As concerns this clone: Antigen unknown.

The chain couples TRBV7-2 to TRBJ1-4; TRBD1 aligns across 7 bases. Source: peripheral blood, taken 28 days after the second AZD1222 dose. The origin of this receptor is an adult who received the AZD1222 COVID-19 vaccine. The CDR3 nucleotides read TGTGCCAGCAGCTTAATACAGGGGACAGTGGAAAAACTGTTTTTT. Protein sequence: CASSLIQGTVEKLFF.